The sequence of this T cell receptor (beta chain) was determined in a study of blood T cell repertoires in COVID-19 (dated by TCRdb to the early 2020s). Some background on the complete study: Collaborator samples came from the United States, Italy and Spain and covered acute and convalescent phases of COVID-19. The prospective study material was composed of cDNA or gDNA derived from T cells, B-cell-depleted T cells, or PBMCs. The dataset comprised deeply sampled blood TCRbeta repertoires from subjects exposed to, actively infected with, or recovered from COVID-19. The repertoires were released in a freely available public database intended as a resource for research on the immune response to SARS-CoV-2. Samples came from the ongoing ImmuneRACE study (first 160 participants) plus 1,254 subjects from 6 global collaborators. The sample metadata nearly always contained a de-identified subject ID, COVID-19 status, age in years and sex. Where HLA class I and class II types were available, the types were taken from metadata supplied by the sample provider, not from assay-based typing. The study at large found these results: Clinical and demographic metadata were provided uncurated, with the amount varying by source and participant.

TCRbeta CDR3 regions were amplified from genomic DNA using the immunoSEQ Assay, a bias-controlled multiplex PCR. Under the source paper's analysis protocol: Nucleated cell counts per sample were estimated from amplification of reference gene primers within the assay. To quantify the absolute abundance of each unique TCRbeta CDR3 rearrangement, sequence reads were collapsed and filtered. For each sample, productive Simpson clonality was calculated by taking the square root of Simpson's diversity index across productive rearrangements. TCRdb limited this immuneACCESS table to in-frame rearrangements with V and J called. A share of clones is missing; checked studies link under half to unresolved V genes, and the rest is unexplained. V, J and clone size reflect that table, while D and trimming were determined from the DNA. Recorded for this sample are some 510,000 clones; around 87% of them occurred a single time. Jointly, the top ten make up 1.8% of the sample.

From the cysteine up to the phenylalanine, the CDR3 has a length of 14 residues. Of all the DNA, just the CDR3 is kept, 42 bases in frame from base 1. Per the germline V gene, SGHTA is the CDR1 and FQGNSA is the CDR2. Trimming removed 5 bases from V and 3 bases from J, leaving 11 bases between the germline ends. This clone came up a few times. Its binding antigen is unknown. No quality values exist for individual bases; no much larger clone is one base distant. Participants in the prospective study were aged roughly 18 to 95 years, lived in under 30 United States geographic areas, and enrolled through a virtual design. To assign participants to cohorts, the prospective study relied on clinical history that participants themselves reported in a screening survey and a study questionnaire. For ImmuneRACE Cohort 3, a participant was defined as recovered based on two consecutive negative NP/OP PCR tests, clearance by a healthcare professional, or resolution of symptoms. In the prospective study, whole blood, serum and a nasopharyngeal or oropharyngeal swab were collected from each participant by mobile phlebotomists. Additional blood draws and questionnaires over an approximately two-month period could optionally be provided by prospective study participants. Prospective study blood samples were shipped either frozen or at room temperature before DNA extraction.

Rearrangement joined TRBV7-2 to TRBJ1-5; TRBD1 could be the D gene, as 6 bases match. This sequence was found in a woman aged 35 to 49 who had recovered from COVID-19. Sequencing input: PBMCs or T cells enriched from blood (not recorded which). The DNA sequence follows: TGTGCCAGCAGCCCACAGGGATTCAATCAGCCCCAGCATTTT. Its protein reads: CASSPQGFNQPQHF. Beyond the CDR3, the reference TRBV7-2 and TRBJ1-5 genes provide the residues; the full variable domain reads: GAGVSQSPSNKVTEKGKDVELRCDPISGHTALYWYRQSLGQGLEFLIYFQGNSAPDKSGLPSDRFSAERTGGSVSTLTIQRTQQEDSAVYLCASSPQGFNQPQHFGDGTRLSIL.